This T cell receptor beta chain was identified in a study of OX40 agonist ivuxolimab in advanced cancers. About the research overall: Cancers in dose escalation were hepatocellular, melanoma, renal cell and head and neck.

Exclusion applied to patients with autoimmune disease history or systemic immunosuppression. This CDR3 has 15 residues. The germline V gene has CDR1 SGHTA and CDR2 FQGNSA. V was shortened by 0 bases and J by 4 bases, with 13 bases between the two germline ends. Only in-frame clones appear in the TCRdb table, and some are missing; sequencing was by immunoSEQ multiplex PCR. The table records 35,000 to 50,000 clones, 80% to 95% of them present only once. The TCR was taken from an adult with an advanced solid tumor such as melanoma, head and neck, liver or kidney cancer. Here the sequenced sample was CD4+ or CD8+ T cells sorted from blood, taken in a trial of the OX40 agonist ivuxolimab. The rearrangement links TRBV7-2 to TRBJ2-7; possibly TRBD1 for D (5 bases). This CDR3 reads CASSLAGFRAYEQYF. Written as DNA, the CDR3 is TGTGCCAGCAGCTTAGCGGGGTTCAGGGCGTACGAGCAGTACTTC. Using reference TRBV7-2 and TRBJ2-7 for the parts outside the CDR3, the full variable domain is GAGVSQSPSNKVTEKGKDVELRCDPISGHTALYWYRQSLGQGLEFLIYFQGNSAPDKSGLPSDRFSAERTGGSVSTLTIQRTQQEDSAVYLCASSLAGFRAYEQYFGPGTRLTVT.